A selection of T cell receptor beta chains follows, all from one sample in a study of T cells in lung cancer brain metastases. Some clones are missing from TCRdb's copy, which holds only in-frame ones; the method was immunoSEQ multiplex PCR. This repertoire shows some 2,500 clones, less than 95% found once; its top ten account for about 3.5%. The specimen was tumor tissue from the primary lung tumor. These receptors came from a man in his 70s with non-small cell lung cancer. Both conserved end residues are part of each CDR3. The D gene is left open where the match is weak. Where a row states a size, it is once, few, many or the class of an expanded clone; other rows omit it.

CASSLVGQKVSDTQYF	TGTGCCAGCAGCTTAGTAGGACAGAAGGTTTCAGATACGCAGTATTTT	-	TRBJ2-3	16	-	TRBV7-9
CASSFRGMSEAFF	TGTGCCAGCAGTTTTCGGGGAATGAGTGAAGCTTTCTTT	-	TRBJ1-1	13	-	TRBV27
CASRLGLESSYNEQFF	TGTGCCAGCAGGTTAGGGCTTGAGAGCTCCTACAATGAGCAGTTCTTC	-	TRBJ2-1	16	once	TRBV7-2
CASSLTGGGQVPPGELFF	TGTGCCAGCAGCTTAACGGGGGGGGGACAGGTTCCGCCCGGGGAGCTGTTTTTT	-	TRBJ2-2	18	-	TRBV7-3
CASSPITETEAFF	TGTGCCAGCAGCCCAATCACCGAGACTGAAGCTTTCTTT	-	TRBJ1-1	13	-	TRBV9
CASGQGHSGNTIYF	TGTGCCAGCGGACAGGGCCACTCTGGAAACACCATATATTTT	TRBD1	TRBJ1-3	14	once	TRBV7-2
CASSPGLAGGSLTDTQYF	TGCGCCAGCAGCCCCGGACTAGCGGGGGGCTCCCTGACAGATACGCAGTATTTT	TRBD2	TRBJ2-3	18	-	TRBV5-1
CVSTPRTSLTDTQYF	TGTGTCAGTACCCCCCGGACTAGCCTCACAGATACGCAGTATTTT	TRBD2	TRBJ2-3	15	-	TRBV19
CVSSIKRNDYTF	TGTGTCAGTAGTATTAAACGAAATGACTACACCTTC	-	TRBJ1-2	12	-	TRBV19
CAWSSRNTGELFF	TGTGCCTGGAGTTCCAGGAACACCGGGGAGCTGTTTTTT	-	TRBJ2-2	13	-	TRBV30
CASSERRGRQNEQYF	TGTGCCAGCAGTGAAAGGCGGGGTAGGCAGAACGAGCAGTACTTC	-	TRBJ2-7	15	-	TRBV6-1
CATSKGRAADTQYF	TGTGCCACCAGCAAGGGGAGGGCCGCAGATACGCAGTATTTT	TRBD2	TRBJ2-3	14	-	TRBV15
CASSWIAGARNNEQFF	TGCGCCAGCAGCTGGATAGCGGGAGCCCGAAACAATGAGCAGTTCTTC	TRBD2	TRBJ2-1	16	-	TRBV5-1
CASSHPFLREGPRPETQYF	TGTGCCAGCAGCCACCCTTTTTTGCGGGAGGGCCCTCGGCCAGAGACCCAGTACTTC	TRBD2	TRBJ2-5	19	-	TRBV7-2
CASSSGTPGTQYF	TGTGCCAGCAGCTCCGGGACCCCGGGGACCCAGTACTTC	-	TRBJ2-5	13	-	TRBV7-1
CASSVDGRAYEQYF	TGTGCCAGCAGCGTAGACGGGAGGGCCTACGAGCAGTACTTC	TRBD2	TRBJ2-7	14	-	TRBV9
CASSGPTDPNEKLFF	TGTGCCAGCAGCGGCCCGACAGATCCTAATGAAAAACTGTTTTTT	-	TRBJ1-4	15	-	TRBV9
CASSQDIRGRGYGYTF	TGTGCCAGCAGCCAAGATATTAGGGGGCGCGGTTATGGCTACACCTTC	TRBD1	TRBJ1-2	16	-	TRBV14
CASSLASGEGEQYF	TGTGCCAGCAGCTTAGCGAGCGGTGAGGGCGAGCAGTACTTC	-	TRBJ2-7	14	-	TRBV7-2
CATGEGANQPQHF	TGTGCCACCGGGGAAGGGGCTAATCAGCCCCAGCATTTT	-	TRBJ1-5	13	-	TRBV15
CASSIVGTLHDGYTF	TGTGCCAGTAGTATAGTTGGGACCTTACACGATGGCTACACCTTC	-	TRBJ1-2	15	-	TRBV19
CASSLGLSSDTDTQYF	TGTGCCAGCAGCTTAGGGTTATCTAGCGACACAGATACGCAGTATTTT	-	TRBJ2-3	16	-	TRBV7-2
CASSLSGGGETQYF	TGTGCCAGCAGCTTGAGTGGGGGTGGCGAGACCCAGTACTTC	-	TRBJ2-5	14	-	TRBV5-8